This TCR beta chain was documented in a study of control samples from healthy donors and cancer patients. CDR1 GTSNPN and CDR2 SVGIG come from the germline V gene (reference sequence). V shed 5 bases, J shed 8 bases, and the junction held 7 bases outside the gene matches. The CDR3 extends over 14 amino acids. TCRdb's copy holds only in-frame clones and misses some; the assay was immunoSEQ multiplex PCR. The table shows about 82,000 clones, with roughly 90% occurring only once. This receptor was obtained from a man aged 50 or older in good health. This chain connects TRBV30 to TRBJ2-2, with 11 bases fitting TRBD2. The sequencing input was blood. CDR3: CAWSGTSGFGELFF. CDR3 coding DNA: TGTGCCTGGTCCGGGACTAGCGGATTTGGGGAGCTGTTTTTT. The full variable domain, with the rest looked up from reference TRBV30 and TRBJ2-2, is SQTIHQWPATLVQPVGSPLSLECTVEGTSNPNLYWYRQAAGRGLQLLFYSVGIGQISSEVPQNLSASRPQDRQFILSSKKLLLSDSGFYLCAWSGTSGFGELFFGEGSRLTVL.